These 22 T cell receptor beta chains came from one sample sequenced in a study of OX40 agonist ivuxolimab in advanced cancers. Repertoires were generated with immunoSEQ multiplex PCR, while TCRdb's copy carries only in-frame clones and drops some. The sample shows about 36,000 clones, under 90% of them seen only once. This specimen was CD4+ or CD8+ T cells sorted from blood, taken in a trial of the OX40 agonist ivuxolimab. The receptor source for this set is an adult with an advanced solid tumor such as melanoma, head and neck, liver or kidney cancer.

This chain links TRBV19 with TRBJ2-3, with TRBD1 matching 9 bases. Trimming at V came to 7 bases and at J to 0 bases, leaving 5 bases not matched to a gene. CDR1 and CDR2 (germline): LNHDA, SQIVND (reference sequence). The CDR3 extends over 15 amino acids. The CDR3 DNA follows: TGTGCCAGTACCCCGGACAGGGGTAGCACAGATACGCAGTATTTT. The encoded protein is CASTPDRGSTDTQYF. Looking up the rest from reference TRBV19 and TRBJ2-3 gives the full variable domain: DGGITQSPKYLFRKEGQNVTLSCEQNLNHDAMYWYRQDPGQGLRLIYYSQIVNDFQKGDIAEGYSVSREKKESFPLTVTSAQKNPTAFYLCASTPDRGSTDTQYFGPGTRLTVL.

Details on this clone: Germline is not matched at one junction end, which may reflect a read error. The V gene is TRBV4-1, the J gene TRBJ2-1, with D perhaps matching TRBD2 (5 bases). Germline CDR1 MGHRA, CDR2 YSYEKL. CDR3 size: 14 residues. This CDR3 reads CASGHGSTYNEQFF. In nucleotides, the CDR3 is TGCGCCAGCGGCCATGGGAGTACCTACAATGAGCAGTTCTTC.

The CDR3, as DNA: TGTGCCAGCAGCCAATCATCGGGCGGTACGCAGTATTTT. Translating gives CASSQSSGGTQYF. The J gene is TRBJ2-3, the V gene TRBV16; unclear D gene. V shed 0 bases and J shed 8 bases, with 9 bases lying between them. This CDR3 has 13 amino acids. CDR1 and CDR2 (germline): KGHSY, FQNENV.

Worth noting for this clone: A junction end diverges from the germline sequence, so it may reflect a read error. This chain joins TRBV11-3 and TRBJ1-1, with D perhaps TRBD1 (6 bases). The CDR3 has 16 residues. The germline V gene has CDR1 SGHNT and CDR2 YENEEA. The CDR3 loop reads CASSLDPQGMNTEAFF. The CDR3 coding sequence is TGTGCCAGCAGCCTAGACCCACAGGGCATGAACACTGAAGCTTTCTTT.

V and J are TRBV28 and TRBJ1-6; D is uncertain. Germline CDR1 reads MDHEN; CDR2 reads SYDVKM. Trimming cost V 5 bases and J 0 bases, with 2 bases left between them. This CDR3 has 13 residues. CDR3 region: CASSVSYNSPLHF. CDR3 DNA sequence: TGTGCCAGCAGTGTCTCCTATAATTCACCCCTCCACTTT.

This clone was observed a few times. The genes are TRBV5-8 and TRBJ2-7, with 11 bases identical to TRBD1. This CDR3 has 14 amino acids. V shed 5 bases and J 5 bases; nucleotides not matched to a gene: 6. CDR1 is SGHTS, CDR2 YDEGEE, per germline. The CDR3 bases are TGTGCCAGCAGTACCGGGACAGGGGGAGACGAGCAGTACTTC. This codes for CASSTGTGGDEQYF.

The chain links TRBV28 to TRBJ2-7; D uncertain. Trimming cost V 5 bases and J 0 bases, with 14 bases left between them. This CDR3 is built from 15 residues. Per the germline V gene, CDR1 is MDHEN and CDR2 is SYDVKM. CDR3 nucleotide sequence: TGTGCCAGCAGTGCCGATGGGCAGAGCTCCTACGAGCAGTACTTC. Protein product: CASSADGQSSYEQYF. Variable domain in full (rest from reference TRBV28 and TRBJ2-7): DVKVTQSSRYLVKRTGEKVFLECVQDMDHENMFWYRQDPGLGLRLIYFSYDVKMKEKGDIPEGYSVSREKKERFSLILESASTNQTSMYLCASSADGQSSYEQYFGPGTRLTVT.

The V call is TRBV29-1, the J call TRBJ2-1; D remains ambiguous. This CDR3 region has 16 residues. The V end lost 0 bases, the J end lost 0 bases, and 12 bases lay between the germline ends. Germline CDR1 reads SQVTM; CDR2 reads ANQGSEA. The chain's CDR3 is CSVEDGGGSSYNEQFF. In DNA, the CDR3 is TGCAGCGTTGAAGACGGCGGCGGTAGCTCCTACAATGAGCAGTTCTTC.

The J gene is TRBJ2-5, the V gene TRBV6-5; 7 nucleotides line up with TRBD1. Germline V gene lookup returns CDR1 MNHEY and CDR2 SVGAGI. The junction had 2 bases not matched to a gene; V was cut back by 7 bases and J by 0 bases. This CDR3 contains 13 residues. The CDR3 DNA follows: TGTGCCAGCAAACAGGGGCACCAAGAGACCCAGTACTTC. It is translated as CASKQGHQETQYF.

This sequence joins TRBV7-6 and TRBJ2-1, with TRBD2 matching 13 bases. The CDR3 spans 15 residues. Germline lookup yields CDR1 SGHVS and CDR2 FNYEAQ. The ends lost 5 bases at V and 4 bases at J; junction bases unmatched: 2. The CDR3 spells CASSQGLAGYNEQFF. The CDR3 nucleotides read TGTGCCAGCAGCCAGGGACTAGCGGGGTACAATGAGCAGTTCTTC.

The J gene is TRBJ1-5, the V gene TRBV4-1, with 8 bases lining up with TRBD1. Trimming removed 5 bases from V and 5 bases from J; junction bases left unmatched: 8. Germline V gives CDR1 MGHRA, CDR2 YSYEKL. The CDR3 contains 15 residues. This CDR3 reads CASSFWTGTDQPQHF. The CDR3 coding sequence is TGCGCCAGCAGCTTCTGGACAGGGACGGATCAGCCCCAGCATTTT.

In this sample, this clone turned up a few times. A junction boundary mismatches the germline segment, possibly from a read error. V is TRBV28 and J is TRBJ1-5, with a tentative D call TRBD1 (6 bases). Germline loops: CDR1 MDHEN, CDR2 SYDVKM. CDR3 length: 14 residues. The DNA of the CDR3 is TGTGCCACCAGTGGGAGAAGGGGACAACAGCCCCAGCATTTT. It translates to CATSGRRGQQPQHF.

The chain links TRBV7-2 to TRBJ2-2, with D unclear. Germline V lookup: CDR1 SGHTA, CDR2 FQGNSA. This CDR3 is 15 amino acids long. V lost 0 bases and J lost 9, with 14 bases in between. The CDR3 protein is CASSLAPTRIRELFF. CDR3 bases: TGTGCCAGCAGCTTAGCCCCTACAAGGATCAGGGAGCTGTTTTTT.

This chain joins TRBV5-1 and TRBJ1-2; D ambiguous. The V and J ends lost 3 bases and 2 bases respectively, with 14 bases between them. Germline V gene sequence: CDR1 SGHRS, CDR2 YFSETQ. CDR3 length equals 15 residues. CDR3 residues: CASSSSTDGNYGYTF. The DNA for the CDR3 is TGCGCCAGCAGCTCCTCGACCGACGGCAACTATGGCTACACCTTC.

The chain joins TRBV2 to TRBJ2-1; 9 nucleotides match TRBD2. The germline gives CDR1 SNHLY, CDR2 FYNNEI. The CDR3 contains 17 residues. The V and J ends lost 2 bases and 3 bases, in that order; junction bases with no gene match: 8. CDR3 residues: CASSESSGGSLYNEQFF. The CDR3 DNA reads TGTGCCAGCAGTGAATCGAGCGGGGGGTCTCTCTACAATGAGCAGTTCTTC.

V gene TRBV9 combines with J gene TRBJ2-1; maybe TRBD1 (5 bases). Germline CDR1 SGDLS, CDR2 YYNGEE. This CDR3 is built from 17 residues. The ends were cut back, 0 bases at V and 3 bases at J, with 16 bases in the middle. The CDR3 DNA reads as TGTGCCAGCAGCGTAGGTCCCCTAAGTAGGGGCTACAATGAGCAGTTCTTC. Its translation: CASSVGPLSRGYNEQFF.

This rearrangement joins TRBV28 to TRBJ2-7; 7 bases align to TRBD1. The trim removed 1 base at V and 2 bases at J, leaving 8 bases unmatched. CDR3 length: 16 amino acids. CDR1 is MDHEN, CDR2 SYDVKM, per germline. This CDR3 reads CASSLSDRVDPYEQYF. For the CDR3, the DNA is TGTGCCAGCAGTTTATCTGACAGGGTTGATCCCTACGAGCAGTACTTC. The full variable domain, rest sourced from reference TRBV28 and TRBJ2-7, is DVKVTQSSRYLVKRTGEKVFLECVQDMDHENMFWYRQDPGLGLRLIYFSYDVKMKEKGDIPEGYSVSREKKERFSLILESASTNQTSMYLCASSLSDRVDPYEQYFGPGTRLTVT.

This clone was observed once. This chain connects TRBV6-5 to TRBJ2-7; possibly TRBD1 for D (5 bases). CDR1 MNHEY and CDR2 SVGAGI come from the germline V gene. V lost 3 bases to trimming and J lost 4 bases, with 19 bases between them. The CDR3 extends over 16 amino acids. The CDR3 DNA sequence: TGTGCCAGCAGTTATTCTAGGGGCGACTTTTGGTACGAGCAGTACTTC. Translated: CASSYSRGDFWYEQYF.

The rearrangement joins TRBV5-1 to TRBJ2-1, with no clear D. The CDR3 spans 12 residues. V was trimmed by 0 bases and J by 10 bases, leaving 8 bases between them. Germline CDR1 is SGHRS and CDR2 is YFSETQ. CDR3 in DNA: TGCGCCAGCAGCTTGGCGTGGCCGGAGCAGTTCTTC. Translating it yields CASSLAWPEQFF.

The chain employs TRBV11-2 and TRBJ2-3, with 8 bases fitting TRBD1. Germline trimming cut 5 bases from V and 4 bases from J; bases unmatched to any gene: 5. CDR3 length: 14 residues. The V gene's germline CDR1 is SGHAT and CDR2 FQNNGV. CDR3 DNA: TGTGCCAGCAGCCCGGACAGGGCCCCAGATACGCAGTATTTT. It specifies CASSPDRAPDTQYF.

This clone was seen only once. J is TRBJ2-2 and V is TRBV27, with TRBD2 identical over 8 bases. The CDR3 spans 17 residues. J was trimmed by 2 bases and V by 4 bases; bases with no gene match: 9. In germline, CDR1 is MNHEY, CDR2 SMNVEV (reference sequence). The CDR3 nucleotides read TGTGCCAGCAGTTCCTTGGGACTAGTCAGTAACACCGGGGAGCTGTTTTTT. Translated, it gives CASSSLGLVSNTGELFF.

This clone was seen more than once but under ten times. This chain links TRBV6-5 with TRBJ1-5, with D possibly TRBD1 on 5 matching bases. The V gene's germline CDR1 is MNHEY and CDR2 SVGAGI. V was trimmed by 0 bases and J by 5 bases, leaving 11 bases between them. The CDR3 is 15 amino acids. The CDR3 DNA follows: TGTGCCAGCAGTTACTCGAGCGGGGGTGATCAGCCCCAGCATTTT. Protein: CASSYSSGGDQPQHF.